The 16 T cell receptor beta chains in this list originate from one sample, sequenced in a study of blood T cells in healthy people across ages. Next came a second PCR, run for about 6 to 11 cycles, which used a sample-barcoded 5' primer along with a J-beta primer mix. One entry per CDR3 protein results from TCRdb running MiXCR on the 5' RACE reads. The table includes roughly 570,000 distinct CDR3 sequences, 27% detected once. Sequenced: blood. Every receptor here comes from a woman aged 65 to 85 in good health.

V usage is TRBV4-3 and J usage is TRBJ2-2, with 7 bases lining up with TRBD1. The CDR3 consists of 17 residues. Germline loops: CDR1 LGHNA, CDR2 YSLEER. Unmatched junction bases numbered 6, after V lost 1 base and J lost 1 base. CDR3 sequence reads: CASSQVGTAGNTGELFF. CDR3 nucleotides: TGCGCCAGCAGCCAAGTAGGGACAGCCGGGAACACCGGGGAGCTGTTTTTT.

This sequence joins TRBV6-1 and TRBJ1-6, with TRBD1 as a possible D gene (6 bases). Trimming removed 4 bases from V and 10 bases from J, with 11 bases in between. Germline CDR1 is MNHNS and CDR2 is SASEGT. CDR3 size: 13 residues. The CDR3 loop is CASSGGLGSPLHF. In DNA, the CDR3 is TGTGCCAGCAGTGGGGGGCTAGGCTCACCCCTCCACTTT.

The genes are TRBV19 and TRBJ2-3; D not certain. The CDR3 length is 13 residues. Germline values: CDR1 LNHDA, CDR2 SQIVND (reference sequence). V lost 5 bases to trimming and J lost 6 bases, with 12 bases between them. CDR3 loop: CASSVAWRDTQYF. The CDR3 DNA reads TGTGCCAGTAGTGTTGCCTGGCGGGATACGCAGTATTTT. Together with reference TRBV19 and TRBJ2-3, the CDR3 gives the full variable domain: DGGITQSPKYLFRKEGQNVTLSCEQNLNHDAMYWYRQDPGQGLRLIYYSQIVNDFQKGDIAEGYSVSREKKESFPLTVTSAQKNPTAFYLCASSVAWRDTQYFGPGTRLTVL.

This clonotype was seen a handful of times. The chain recombines TRBV12-5 with TRBJ1-5; D may be TRBD1 (5 bases). Germline-derived CDR1 and CDR2 are LGHNT and FRNRAP. Trimming left V 6 bases short and J 4 bases short, with 16 bases between. The CDR3 is 15 residues long. CDR3 DNA: TGTGCTAGTGGCCTCGGGGGGACGTCGAATCAGCCCCAGCATTTT. It encodes CASGLGGTSNQPQHF.

The V call is TRBV14, the J call TRBJ1-2; no reliable D call. The CDR3 consists of 16 residues. Germline CDR1 and CDR2: SGHDN and FVKESK. The V end lost 5 bases, the J end lost 4 bases, and 20 bases lay between the germline ends. The CDR3 is CASSATLTSLPYGYTF. The CDR3 coding sequence is TGTGCCAGCAGCGCCACCCTGACAAGTCTCCCCTATGGCTACACCTTC.

This clonotype turned up a few times. The chain carries TRBV7-8 and TRBJ2-1, with D perhaps TRBD2 (5 bases). The assigned J gene may be wrong: the sequence end matches TRBJ2-5 better. The CDR3 is 14 amino acids. CDR1 and CDR2 (germline): SGHVS, FQNEAQ. The CDR3 here is CASSKASRGETQYF. The CDR3 DNA is TGTGCCAGCAGCAAGGCGAGCCGAGGGGAGACCCAGTACTTC.

The V gene is TRBV6-1, the J gene TRBJ1-5, with D tentatively TRBD1 (5 bases). Trimming removed 1 base from V and 3 bases from J, with 13 bases in between. Per germline, CDR1 MNHNS and CDR2 SASEGT. This CDR3 spans 16 amino acids. The chain's CDR3 is CASSEVLGASNQPQHF. The DNA for the CDR3 is TGTGCCAGCAGTGAAGTGTTAGGGGCGTCCAATCAGCCCCAGCATTTT.

There are a few counts of this clonotype. The chain carries TRBV10-3 and TRBJ2-5, with D perhaps TRBD2 (7 bases). Trimming took 3 bases from V and 2 from J, leaving 13 bases between them. CDR1 is ENHRY, CDR2 SYGVKD, per germline. The CDR3 is 15 residues long. The CDR3 DNA is TGTGCCATCAGTGATATGGCGGGGGCACAAGAGACCCAGTACTTC. Amino acid sequence: CAISDMAGAQETQYF.

This rearrangement joins TRBV5-5 to TRBJ2-5; D may be TRBD2 (6 bases). Trimming cost V 0 bases and J 1 base, with 16 bases left between them. The germline CDR1 and CDR2 sequences are SGHKS and YYEKEE (reference sequence). The CDR3 extends over 17 amino acids. Here the CDR3 reads CASSLGEGGVLQETQYF. DNA of the CDR3: TGTGCCAGCAGCTTGGGAGAAGGCGGGGTGCTCCAAGAGACCCAGTACTTC.

The sample holds a few counts of this clonotype. This chain connects TRBV4-3 to TRBJ2-1; a possible D gene is TRBD2 (5 bases). The J call is uncertain, as TRBJ2-5 better fits the DNA end. The CDR3 is made up of 14 amino acids. Per the germline V gene, CDR1 is LGHNA and CDR2 is YSLEER. CDR3 amino acids: CASSQETSRQTQYF. In DNA, the CDR3 is TGCGCCAGCAGCCAAGAAACTAGTAGGCAGACCCAGTACTTC.

The genes are TRBV5-1 and TRBJ2-3, with D perhaps TRBD2 (5 bases). CDR1 is SGHRS and CDR2 is YFSETQ in the germline V gene. The V gene lost 6 bases and the J gene lost 2 bases, with 13 bases spanning the gap. The CDR3 is 14 amino acids. CDR3 residues: CASIAASFTDTQYF. The CDR3 DNA follows: TGCGCCAGCATCGCCGCTAGCTTCACAGATACGCAGTATTTT.

This clonotype was recorded a few times. This chain connects TRBV7-2 to TRBJ1-4; perhaps TRBD1 as D (5 bases). The ends were cut back, 2 bases at V and 7 bases at J, with 17 bases in the middle. This CDR3 contains 16 residues. Germline CDR1 reads SGHTA; CDR2 reads FQGNSA. CDR3 region: CASSLNSWQGGEKLFF. CDR3 bases: TGTGCCAGCAGCTTAAACTCGTGGCAGGGCGGTGAAAAACTGTTTTTT.

This clonotype was seen more than once but under ten times. CDR3 nucleotide sequence: TGTGCCAGCAGTTACTCAACTCCGGGGGGCGCTTCTGGGGCCAACGTCCTGACTTTC. Translated: CASSYSTPGGASGANVLTF. V usage is TRBV6-5 and J usage is TRBJ2-6, with D possibly TRBD2 on 7 matching bases. The germline CDR1 and CDR2 sequences are MNHEY and SVGAGI. This CDR3 region has 19 residues. Between the trimmed V and J ends, which lost 0 bases and 1 base, there was a span of 16 bases.

This clonotype was detected a few times. The chain employs TRBV27 and TRBJ1-2; possibly TRBD1 for D (6 bases). Germline V lookup: CDR1 MNHEY, CDR2 SMNVEV (reference sequence). CDR3 length: 15 amino acids. Trimming cost V 4 bases and J 2 bases, with 14 bases left between them. DNA for the CDR3: TGTGCCAGCAGTTCTTCCTGGGGGGCGAACTATGGCTACACCTTC. This translates into CASSSSWGANYGYTF.

This chain uses TRBV12-3 or TRBV12-4 with TRBJ2-2, with D perhaps matching TRBD2 (5 bases). Trimming shortened V by 3 bases and J by 1 base, and 15 bases separated the two germline ends. The CDR3 is 17 amino acids. The CDR3, as DNA: TGTGCCAGCAGTTTTAGAGTTGGTAGCGTGAACACCGGGGAGCTGTTTTTT. Protein product: CASSFRVGSVNTGELFF.

This clonotype was counted only a few times. The junction differs from germline at one of its ends, possibly a read error. The gene calls are TRBV4-2 and TRBJ2-5, with 7 bases matching TRBD1. The CDR3 extends over 14 amino acids. Looked up from germline, CDR1 is LGHNA and CDR2 is YNFKEQ. CDR3 nucleotide sequence: TGTACCAGCAGCCAAGAAGCGGCTCCAGGGGGCCAGTACTTC. This codes for CTSSQEAAPGGQYF.